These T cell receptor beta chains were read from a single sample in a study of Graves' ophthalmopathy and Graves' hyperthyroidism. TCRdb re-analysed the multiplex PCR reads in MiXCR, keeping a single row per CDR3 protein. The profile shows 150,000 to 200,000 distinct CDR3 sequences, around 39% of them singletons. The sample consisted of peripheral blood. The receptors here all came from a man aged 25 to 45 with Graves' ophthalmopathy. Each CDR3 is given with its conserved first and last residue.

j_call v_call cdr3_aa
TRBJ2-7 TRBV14 CASSQDSGYLYEQYF
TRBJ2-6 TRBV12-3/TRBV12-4 CASSPPRGEVGANVLTF
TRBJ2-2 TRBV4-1 CASAGTLNTGELFF
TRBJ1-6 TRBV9 CASSVGGRTNSPLHF
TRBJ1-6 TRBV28 CASSPPAGGNGGNSPLHF
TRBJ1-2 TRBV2 CASTQTGDGYTF
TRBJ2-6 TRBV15 CATSTGANVLTF
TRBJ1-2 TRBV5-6 CASSWTGGNYYGYTF
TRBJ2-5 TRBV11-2 CASSLLETQYF
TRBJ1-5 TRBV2 CASSEAADQPQHF
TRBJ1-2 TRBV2 CASSVNLEANYGYTF
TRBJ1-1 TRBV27 CASNKGTGGSTEAFF
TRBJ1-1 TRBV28 CASLPARAEAFF
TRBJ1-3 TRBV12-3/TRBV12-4 CASSPGGRNTIYF
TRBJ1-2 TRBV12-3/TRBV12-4 CASSFSTGYGYTF
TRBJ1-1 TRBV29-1 CSVRTGEAFF
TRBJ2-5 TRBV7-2 CASSLAGQNGAQYF
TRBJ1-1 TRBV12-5 CASAQGNTEAFF
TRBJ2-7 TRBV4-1 CASSQEPAGREQYF
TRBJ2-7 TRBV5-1 CASSSLRGRGVHEQYF
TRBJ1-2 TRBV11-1 CASSSGQYYGYTF
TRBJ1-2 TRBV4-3 CASSQEWSHGYGYTF
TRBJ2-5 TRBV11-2 CASSLTLPVEETQYF
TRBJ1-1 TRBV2 CARSFRGKNTEAFF
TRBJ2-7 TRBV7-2 CASSLGTGAEQYF
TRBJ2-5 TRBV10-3 CAISAESTGLRETQYF
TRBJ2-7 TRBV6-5 CASSTRGRGEQYF
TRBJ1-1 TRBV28 CASSFPRQGIGTEAFF
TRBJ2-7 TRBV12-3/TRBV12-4 CASSFPGQGAGQYF